Below are 31 T cell receptor beta chains sequenced from a single sample in a study of T-cell reconstitution after alpha-beta-depleted transplantation in children (dated by TCRdb to about 2016). Library prep was done by PCR. The reads were generated on an Illumina HiSeq 2500. TCR library preparation used molecular barcoding, with unique molecular identifiers applied to normalize quantification of the TCRbeta repertoire. TCRdb's own reprocessing of the public reads used fastp at Q25 and MiXCR and kept productive beta chains. Entries are consolidated by CDR3 protein sequence, retaining the most common genes and DNA. The sample includes fewer than 250,000 distinct CDR3 sequences, with roughly 15% observed a single time. The biggest ten clones account for around 45% of the sample. The treatment or condition label of this sample denotes: allogeneic hematopoietic cell transplantation with graft depleted of TCRalphabeta T cells and CD19 B cells.

Sequencing used PBMCs, mostly from graft donor cells, obtained 360 days after TCRalphabeta/CD19-depleted stem cell transplant. These receptors were taken from a male patient between 2 and 15 years old who had a stem cell transplant for acute lymphoblastic leukemia, so the T cells may come from the graft donor.

This clonotype appeared many times. V gene TRBV20-1 combines with J gene TRBJ2-7, with 7 positions matching TRBD1. The CDR3 is 12 residues long. Trimming removed 6 bases from V and 1 base from J; junction bases left unmatched: 3. CDR1 is DFQATT and CDR2 is SNEGSKA in the germline V gene (reference sequence). This CDR3 reads CSAEDRSYEQYF. The CDR3, as DNA: TGCAGTGCCGAGGACAGGTCCTACGAGCAGTACTTC.

The chain links TRBV7-3 to TRBJ1-1; D not resolved. The CDR3 sequence is 14 residues long. From germline, CDR1 is SGHTA and CDR2 FQGTGA. V was trimmed by 4 bases and J by 4 bases, leaving 13 bases between them. CDR3 DNA sequence: TGTGCCAGCAGCTCCGGTATGTGGGGCACTGAAGCTTTCTTT. Translating it yields CASSSGMWGTEAFF. Based on the CDR3 plus reference TRBV7-3 and TRBJ1-1, the full variable domain is GAGVSQTPSNKVTEKGKYVELRCDPISGHTALYWYRQSLGQGPEFLIYFQGTGAADDSGLPNDRFFAVRPEGSVSTLKIQRTERGDSAVYLCASSSGMWGTEAFFGQGTRLTVV.

This clonotype turned up a few times. The chain employs TRBV20-1 and TRBJ2-1; D not resolved. The CDR3 contains 14 residues. Trimming shortened V by 0 bases and J by 2 bases, and 8 bases separated the two germline ends. In germline, CDR1 is DFQATT, CDR2 SNEGSKA (reference sequence). The chain's CDR3 is CSAREAAPYNEQFF. The CDR3 DNA is TGCAGTGCTAGAGAGGCTGCCCCCTACAATGAGCAGTTCTTC.

This clonotype was seen a handful of times. The V call is TRBV4-3, the J call TRBJ2-1; a weak D match, TRBD1 (6 bases). The V gene lost 5 bases and the J gene lost 5 bases, with 13 bases spanning the gap. This CDR3 spans 14 amino acids. Germline CDR1 is LGHNA and CDR2 is YSLEER. In DNA form, the CDR3 reads TGCGCCAGCAGCGACTTTCGACAGGACAATGAGCAGTTCTTC. This codes for CASSDFRQDNEQFF.

The CDR3 DNA sequence: TGCAGTGCTAGAGTATTGAGCGGATTCTACAATGAGCAGTTCTTC. Its translation: CSARVLSGFYNEQFF. V and J are TRBV20-1 and TRBJ2-1; D possibly corresponds to TRBD2 (5 bases). The germline V gene has CDR1 DFQATT and CDR2 SNEGSKA (reference sequence). CDR3 size: 15 residues. The ends were cut back, 1 base at V and 3 bases at J, with 13 bases in the middle.

The chain joins TRBV4-3 to TRBJ2-1; D unclear. The germline V gene encodes CDR1 LGHNA and CDR2 YSLEER. V was trimmed by 1 base and J by 2 bases, leaving 21 bases between them. The CDR3 spans 19 residues. DNA of the CDR3: TGCGCCAGCAGCCAAGTCGGCTCCTTTATCCCCAGCGCCTACAATGAGCAGTTCTTC. Protein sequence: CASSQVGSFIPSAYNEQFF.

In this sample, this clonotype turned up many times. This CDR3 reads CASGQYRATEAFF. The DNA of the CDR3 is TGTGCCAGCGGACAATACAGGGCCACTGAAGCTTTCTTT. The chain employs TRBV27 and TRBJ1-1, with TRBD1 as a possible D gene (6 bases). Trimming pared 8 bases from V and 4 bases from J, leaving 14 bases between. This CDR3 is built from 13 residues. Looked up from germline, CDR1 is MNHEY and CDR2 is SMNVEV (reference sequence).

This clonotype was counted a few times. The chain uses TRBV3-1 and TRBJ2-7; no definite D call. The germline V gene encodes CDR1 LGHDT and CDR2 YNNKEL (reference sequence). The V and J ends lost 3 bases and 3 bases respectively, with 6 bases between them. The CDR3 runs to 12 residues. CDR3 protein: CASSHGSYEQYF. CDR3 DNA: TGTGCCAGCAGCCACGGTAGCTACGAGCAGTACTTC.

V gene TRBV20-1 combines with J gene TRBJ2-5; a weak D match, TRBD2 (6 bases). This CDR3 has 12 residues. Trimming left V 5 bases short and J 7 bases short, with 14 bases between. CDR1 and CDR2 (germline): DFQATT, SNEGSKA (reference sequence). This chain's CDR3 is CSAPLAEGTQYF. CDR3 DNA sequence: TGCAGTGCTCCCTTAGCGGAAGGGACCCAGTACTTC.

The V gene is TRBV3-1, the J gene TRBJ1-3; D is unclear. The CDR3 spans 16 residues. Germline V lookup: CDR1 LGHDT, CDR2 YNNKEL (reference sequence). V was clipped by 2 bases and J by 2 bases, with 13 bases between them. The CDR3 nucleotides are TGTGCCAGCAGCCAACTCCCAGGTGGGGCTGGAAACACCATATATTTT. Translating it yields CASSQLPGGAGNTIYF.

This chain joins TRBV5-1 and TRBJ1-5; no clear D gene. The CDR3 loop spans 17 amino acids. Germline CDR1 and CDR2: SGHRS and YFSETQ. V lost 4 bases, J lost 0 bases, and 17 bases lay in between. DNA for the CDR3: TGCGCCAGCAGCCCCCGGGGAGGGAGCTATAGCAATCAGCCCCAGCATTTT. This codes for CASSPRGGSYSNQPQHF.

This clonotype was observed a few times. This chain links TRBV27 with TRBJ1-6, with D possibly being TRBD1 (5 bases). The V gene lost 6 bases and the J gene lost 7 bases, with 16 bases spanning the gap. CDR3 length equals 15 residues. The germline gives CDR1 MNHEY, CDR2 SMNVEV (reference sequence). Here the CDR3 DNA reads TGTGCCAGCAGCCTCGCAGGGAAAGGAAATTCACCCCTCCACTTT. It codes for CASSLAGKGNSPLHF.

This clonotype was counted a few times. This chain's CDR3 is CASSSTRDTGELFF. CDR3 nucleotides: TGTGCCAGCAGCTCTACACGCGACACCGGGGAGCTGTTTTTT. V and J are TRBV7-8 and TRBJ2-2; unclear D gene. Germline CDR1 and CDR2: SGHVS and FQNEAQ. The CDR3 has 14 residues. Trimming removed 4 bases at V and 3 bases at J, with 9 bases between. The full variable domain, completed using reference TRBV7-8 and TRBJ2-2, is GAGVSQSPRYKVAKRGQDVALRCDPISGHVSLFWYQQALGQGPEFLTYFQNEAQLDKSGLPSDRFFAERPEGSVSTLKIQRTQQEDSAVYLCASSSTRDTGELFFGEGSRLTVL.

This clonotype has a handful of counts. V is TRBV12-3 or TRBV12-4 and J is TRBJ2-7, with unresolved D. Between the trimmed V and J ends, which lost 5 bases and 6 bases, there was a span of 20 bases. This CDR3 contains 15 residues. The CDR3 sequence is CASSIRGSVLSEQYF. The CDR3 DNA reads TGTGCCAGCAGTATCCGCGGATCGGTATTAAGCGAGCAGTACTTC.

There are many counts of this clonotype. The V and J genes are TRBV6-1 and TRBJ1-5; weak D call: TRBD1 (5 bases). Trimming stripped 6 bases from V and 0 bases from J, with 12 bases between. This CDR3 has 15 amino acids. CDR1 is MNHNS and CDR2 is SASEGT in the germline V gene. The CDR3 nucleotides are TGTGCCAGCAGAGTCAGGGTATATAGCAATCAGCCCCAGCATTTT. Translating it yields CASRVRVYSNQPQHF.

The V gene is TRBV5-1, the J gene TRBJ2-7, with 7 bases lining up with TRBD2. CDR1 and CDR2 (germline): SGHRS, YFSETQ. This CDR3 spans 15 amino acids. Unmatched junction bases numbered 7, after V lost 2 bases and J lost 2 bases. DNA of the CDR3: TGCGCCAGCAGCTTACAAGCGGGGACCACCTACGAGCAGTACTTC. It encodes CASSLQAGTTYEQYF. Full variable domain (missing parts from reference TRBV5-1 and TRBJ2-7): KAGVTQTPRYLIKTRGQQVTLSCSPISGHRSVSWYQQTPGQGLQFLFEYFSETQRNKGNFPGRFSGRQFSNSRSEMNVSTLELGDSALYLCASSLQAGTTYEQYFGPGTRLTVT.

The chain combines TRBV20-1 with TRBJ2-2; D may be TRBD1 (5 bases). Germline CDR1 is DFQATT and CDR2 is SNEGSKA (reference sequence). The CDR3 runs 16 residues. V was clipped by 0 bases and J by 6 bases, with 17 bases between them. The CDR3 DNA is TGCAGTGCTAGAGATATAAGGGGAAGCTCGGCCGGGGAGCTGTTTTTT. Its protein is CSARDIRGSSAGELFF.

This sequence joins TRBV24-1 and TRBJ2-1; no clear D. Trimming removed 4 bases from V and 9 bases from J, with 18 bases in between. The CDR3 extends over 15 amino acids. CDR1 and CDR2 from the germline V gene are KGHDR and SFDVKD. The CDR3 region has the DNA TGTGCCACCAGTGACCCCTCTCGGTCCCACGGTGAGCAGTTCTTC. Translated, it gives CATSDPSRSHGEQFF.

This clonotype turned up a few times. Here the CDR3 DNA reads TGCGCCAGCAGCTGGTATCCGGGACAGGGAGTGGTTACGCAGTATTTT. Its translation: CASSWYPGQGVVTQYF. The J gene is TRBJ2-3, the V gene TRBV5-1; 9 nucleotides line up with TRBD1. This CDR3 spans 16 amino acids. Looked up from germline, CDR1 is SGHRS and CDR2 is YFSETQ. Unmatched junction bases numbered 13, after V lost 3 bases and J lost 8 bases.

This clonotype was observed once. J is TRBJ2-3 and V is TRBV20-1, with D possibly TRBD2 on 6 matching bases. V was clipped by 4 bases and J by 0 bases, with 11 bases between them. Germline V gene data show CDR1 as DFQATT and CDR2 as SNEGSKA (reference sequence). CDR3 length: 14 residues. DNA of the CDR3: TGCAGTGCTACCGGCGGGGCCAGCACAGATACGCAGTATTTT. Protein product: CSATGGASTDTQYF.

This clonotype was observed a handful of times. This sequence joins TRBV7-8 and TRBJ1-1, with 9 bases that match TRBD1. The ends lost 5 bases at V and 6 bases at J; junction bases unmatched: 7. The CDR3 extends over 14 amino acids. Germline loops: CDR1 SGHVS, CDR2 FQNEAQ. CDR3 protein: CASSRGQGRSEAFF. CDR3 coding DNA: TGTGCCAGCAGCAGAGGACAGGGGAGGTCTGAAGCTTTCTTT. The full variable domain, its missing parts supplied by reference TRBV7-8 and TRBJ1-1, is GAGVSQSPRYKVAKRGQDVALRCDPISGHVSLFWYQQALGQGPEFLTYFQNEAQLDKSGLPSDRFFAERPEGSVSTLKIQRTQQEDSAVYLCASSRGQGRSEAFFGQGTRLTVV.

This rearrangement joins TRBV7-2 to TRBJ1-3; D uncertain. The CDR3 is 13 amino acids. In germline, CDR1 is SGHTA, CDR2 FQGNSA. The germline V and J ends were trimmed by 1 base and 8 bases, with 9 bases remaining between them. CDR3 region: CASSLGARDTIYF. The CDR3, as DNA: TGTGCCAGCAGCTTAGGGGCGAGAGACACCATATATTTT.

The sample holds a few counts of this clonotype. The chain links TRBV12-3 or TRBV12-4 to TRBJ1-1; D not resolved. The CDR3 runs 13 residues. V gave up 7 bases and J gave up 0 bases, with 9 bases separating them. In DNA, the CDR3 is TGTGCCAGCACTCAGACGTTGAACACTGAAGCTTTCTTT. It translates to CASTQTLNTEAFF.

This clonotype appeared a few times. The chain employs TRBV12-3 or TRBV12-4 and TRBJ2-1; possible D gene TRBD1, 5 bases. V lost 7 bases, J lost 3 bases, and 16 bases lay in between. CDR3 length: 15 residues. CDR3 loop: CASTSRQPNYNEQFF. The CDR3 DNA reads as TGTGCCAGCACCTCCCGACAGCCCAACTACAATGAGCAGTTCTTC.

In this sample, this clonotype turned up a few times. The chain uses TRBV15 and TRBJ2-3; 7 bases line up with TRBD2. Germline V CDR1 and CDR2: LNHNV, YYDKDF (reference sequence). With V trimmed by 3 bases and J by 1 base, 4 bases remained unmatched. The CDR3 runs 15 residues. CDR3 sequence reads: CATSRPRGGTDTQYF. In DNA form, the CDR3 reads TGTGCCACCAGCAGGCCCCGGGGGGGCACAGATACGCAGTATTTT.

The table lists this clonotype with a few counts. The V gene is TRBV7-8, the J gene TRBJ1-4; D unresolved. The CDR3 is made up of 20 amino acids. Germline V lookup: CDR1 SGHVS, CDR2 FQNEAQ. V gave up 0 bases and J gave up 3 bases, with 23 bases separating them. The CDR3 region is CASSLADVQSFGRSNEKLFF. The CDR3, as DNA: TGTGCCAGCAGCTTAGCGGATGTTCAGAGCTTTGGCCGATCTAATGAAAAACTGTTTTTT.

This clonotype was recorded at least ten times. The V gene is TRBV5-4, the J gene TRBJ1-6, with 7 bases identical to TRBD1. The CDR3 covers 14 residues. V dropped 2 bases and J dropped 7; count of bases not matched to a gene: 3. From germline, CDR1 is SGHNT and CDR2 YYREEE (reference sequence). CDR3 coding DNA: TGTGCCAGCAGCTTTGACAGGGAGAATTCACCCCTCCACTTT. Translating it yields CASSFDRENSPLHF.

The chain combines TRBV2 with TRBJ2-7; D might be TRBD1 (6 bases). The V end lost 5 bases, the J end lost 2 bases, and 16 bases lay between the germline ends. This CDR3 is 15 amino acids long. CDR1 SNHLY and CDR2 FYNNEI come from the germline V gene. Here the CDR3 reads CASSRDTYRTYEQYF. DNA for the CDR3: TGTGCCAGCAGTAGGGACACCTATCGTACCTACGAGCAGTACTTC.

This clonotype was seen a few times. The rearrangement links TRBV12-3 or TRBV12-4 to TRBJ2-2; D call uncertain. The V gene lost 5 bases and the J gene lost 5 bases, with 9 bases spanning the gap. The CDR3 length is 13 residues. Written as DNA, the CDR3 is TGTGCCAGCAGTCCCCTCCAGACCGGGGAGCTGTTTTTT. It yields the protein CASSPLQTGELFF.

This clonotype was seen only a few times. The chain couples TRBV24-1 to TRBJ2-1, with D perhaps matching TRBD2 (5 bases). The CDR3 has 15 residues. V lost 5 bases to trimming and J lost 5 bases, with 15 bases between them. Germline-derived CDR1 and CDR2 are KGHDR and SFDVKD. In DNA form, the CDR3 reads TGTGCCACCAGTGCCCGGGGAAGTCAAAACAATGAGCAGTTCTTC. Its protein is CATSARGSQNNEQFF.

The CDR3 spells CASSLAGEDTQYF. The DNA of the CDR3 is TGCGCCAGCAGCTTGGCTGGGGAAGATACGCAGTATTTT. The rearrangement uses TRBV5-1 and TRBJ2-3; D is ambiguous. The CDR3 runs to 13 residues. Per the germline V gene, CDR1 is SGHRS and CDR2 is YFSETQ. V lost 0 bases and J lost 5, with 7 bases in between.